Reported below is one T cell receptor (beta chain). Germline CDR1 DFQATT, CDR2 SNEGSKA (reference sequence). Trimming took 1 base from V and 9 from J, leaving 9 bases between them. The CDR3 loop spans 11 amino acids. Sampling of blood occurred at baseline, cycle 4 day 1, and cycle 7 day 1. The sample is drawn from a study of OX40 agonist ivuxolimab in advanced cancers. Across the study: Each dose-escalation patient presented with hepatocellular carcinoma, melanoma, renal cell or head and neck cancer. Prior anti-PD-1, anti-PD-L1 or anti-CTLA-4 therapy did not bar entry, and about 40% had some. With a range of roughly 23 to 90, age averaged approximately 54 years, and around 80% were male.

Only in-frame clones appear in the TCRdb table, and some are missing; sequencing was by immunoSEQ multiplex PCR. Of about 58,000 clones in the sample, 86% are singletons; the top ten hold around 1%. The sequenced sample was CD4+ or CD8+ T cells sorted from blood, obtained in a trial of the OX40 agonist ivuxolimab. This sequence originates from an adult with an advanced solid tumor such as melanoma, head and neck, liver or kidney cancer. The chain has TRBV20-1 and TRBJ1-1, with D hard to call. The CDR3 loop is CSARVGRQAFF. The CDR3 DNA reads TGCAGTGCTAGAGTGGGTAGACAAGCTTTCTTT.